This T cell receptor beta chain comes out of a study of tumor-infiltrating lymphocytes in primary liver carcinoma. Study as a whole: With diameters of roughly 4 to 11 cm, tumors were stage T1-T3 N0M0. Samples returned roughly 3.5 to 7.13 million productive TCRbeta reads each. Read depth did not differ significantly between tissue types.

Priming with a constant-region primer yielded TCR beta cDNA from approximately 500 ng total RNA. ARM-PCR, slightly modified, supplied the TCR beta libraries through three nested multiplex PCR rounds. Amplification in the first two PCR rounds was performed using TRBV1-TRBV30 forward primers and a C-beta reverse primer for around 10 cycles each. A single record per CDR3 protein comes from TCRdb applying MiXCR to the multiplex PCR reads. The sample has roughly 50,000 distinct CDR3 sequences, 60% to 75% seen once. Unsorted bulk tissue (about 19-33 mg) underwent RNA and DNA co-extraction. As for this clonotype: A read error may account for a junction end that differs from germline.

The CDR3 is made up of 17 amino acids. Germline V gene lookup returns CDR1 SGHAT and CDR2 FQNNGV. This sequence was found in a man in his forties with primary liver carcinoma and hepatitis B virus infection. The rearrangement uses TRBV11-2 and TRBJ2-2; D is perhaps TRBD2 (6 bases). The sample was liver tumor tissue from sampling region 2. The sample's subset: tumor region T2, inferior pole. The CDR3 DNA reads TGTGCCAGCAGCGCGGGATTAGCGGTCTCCCGGGCCGGGGAACTGTTTTTT. It specifies CASSAGLAVSRAGELFF.